The T cell receptor (beta chain) described here comes from a study of T cell responses to AZD1222 COVID-19 vaccine (TCRdb year 2021). Notes on the research overall: Because spike-specific TCR depth and breadth did not differ between the two schedules, AZD1222 recipients who got a second dose at roughly 4 weeks were pooled with those who got a second dose at roughly 12 weeks. Trial participants were enrolled by age into 18-55, 56-69 and 70-plus year subgroups, with 148, 28 and 57 TCR-sequenced participants respectively. TCR sequencing was performed for about 250 trial participants, of whom 200 to 220 were given two doses of AZD1222 and 26 were given two doses of MenACWY control vaccine.

Results and caveats for the whole study, not just this receptor: The 56-69-year group was small, and its depth increase did not reach significance, likely because of low power. Epitopes outside the regions mutated in the B.1.351 and B.1.1.7 variants were reportedly recognized by nearly half of the unique spike-specific TCRs. CD4 TCRs associated with the vaccine covered the entire spike protein, and the dominant responses were in regions 160-218 and 743-854. No day 14 peak-response samples were available, so repertoires were characterized only after the peak T cell response. Conclusions about previously exposed vaccinees were limited because only six or seven AZD1222 recipients were SARS-CoV-2 seropositive at baseline. Participants were mostly white British, with more females than males. The authors suggested clonal diversity may have been underestimated. After two AZD1222 doses, both the breadth and the depth of spike-specific TCRs were significantly higher than at day 0 and than in MenACWY recipients.

Spanning cysteine to phenylalanine, the CDR3 consists of 17 amino acids. Only the CDR3 DNA is retained, 51 bases long and in frame from the first base. V is pared back by 0 bases and J by 1 base, with 12 bases lying between the germline termini. CDR1 is given as SGHDN and CDR2 as FVKESK, both from the germline V gene. The CDR3 regions of human TCRbeta chains were analyzed by immunosequencing. The paper's data handling went like this. TCRs in the repertoires were compared against a reference library of SARS-CoV-2-specific TCRs that had been generated with the MIRA antigen-specificity platform. Breadth was defined as the fraction of unique TCRs that were SARS-CoV-2-associated. Depth was defined as the fraction of total T cells that were SARS-CoV-2-associated. Using the MIRA data, each spike-specific TCR was assigned both to the spike region to which the TCR was reactive and to a CD4 or CD8 class. Log10-transformed breadth and depth values were compared by one-way ANOVA with Sidak's multiple comparisons tests. This immuneACCESS table, as held by TCRdb, lists in-frame sequences with V and J called but not all clones. Of the missing ones, under half trace to an unresolved V gene in checked studies; the others have no known cause. Clone size and the V and J calls come from that table; the DNA yielded D and trimming. The sample profile shows about 140,000 clones; 93% of them were found once. The top ten clonotypes cover 5% to 6.5% of the sample.

In the case of this clone: Its antigen remains unidentified. No qualities accompany the bases; no much larger clone lies one base away.

The time point label, as the study defines it: baseline before first vaccination. The vaccinee samples were drawn from two UK trials, COV001 and COV002, one of which was a single-blind randomized controlled phase 2/3 trial testing AZD1222 (ChAdOx1 nCoV-19) in healthy adults. For TCRbeta chain sequencing, PBMC samples were collected from trial participants at day 0 and at day 28 after the second dose. The sequenced sample was peripheral blood, obtained on day 0 of AZD1222 vaccination. The sequence derives from an adult in good health. Recombination linked TRBV14 to TRBJ2-2, with no D gene named confidently. The CDR3 corresponds to CASSQEGIRMNTGELFF. At the DNA level, the sequence is TGTGCCAGCAGCCAAGAAGGGATCAGGATGAACACCGGGGAGCTGTTTTTT.